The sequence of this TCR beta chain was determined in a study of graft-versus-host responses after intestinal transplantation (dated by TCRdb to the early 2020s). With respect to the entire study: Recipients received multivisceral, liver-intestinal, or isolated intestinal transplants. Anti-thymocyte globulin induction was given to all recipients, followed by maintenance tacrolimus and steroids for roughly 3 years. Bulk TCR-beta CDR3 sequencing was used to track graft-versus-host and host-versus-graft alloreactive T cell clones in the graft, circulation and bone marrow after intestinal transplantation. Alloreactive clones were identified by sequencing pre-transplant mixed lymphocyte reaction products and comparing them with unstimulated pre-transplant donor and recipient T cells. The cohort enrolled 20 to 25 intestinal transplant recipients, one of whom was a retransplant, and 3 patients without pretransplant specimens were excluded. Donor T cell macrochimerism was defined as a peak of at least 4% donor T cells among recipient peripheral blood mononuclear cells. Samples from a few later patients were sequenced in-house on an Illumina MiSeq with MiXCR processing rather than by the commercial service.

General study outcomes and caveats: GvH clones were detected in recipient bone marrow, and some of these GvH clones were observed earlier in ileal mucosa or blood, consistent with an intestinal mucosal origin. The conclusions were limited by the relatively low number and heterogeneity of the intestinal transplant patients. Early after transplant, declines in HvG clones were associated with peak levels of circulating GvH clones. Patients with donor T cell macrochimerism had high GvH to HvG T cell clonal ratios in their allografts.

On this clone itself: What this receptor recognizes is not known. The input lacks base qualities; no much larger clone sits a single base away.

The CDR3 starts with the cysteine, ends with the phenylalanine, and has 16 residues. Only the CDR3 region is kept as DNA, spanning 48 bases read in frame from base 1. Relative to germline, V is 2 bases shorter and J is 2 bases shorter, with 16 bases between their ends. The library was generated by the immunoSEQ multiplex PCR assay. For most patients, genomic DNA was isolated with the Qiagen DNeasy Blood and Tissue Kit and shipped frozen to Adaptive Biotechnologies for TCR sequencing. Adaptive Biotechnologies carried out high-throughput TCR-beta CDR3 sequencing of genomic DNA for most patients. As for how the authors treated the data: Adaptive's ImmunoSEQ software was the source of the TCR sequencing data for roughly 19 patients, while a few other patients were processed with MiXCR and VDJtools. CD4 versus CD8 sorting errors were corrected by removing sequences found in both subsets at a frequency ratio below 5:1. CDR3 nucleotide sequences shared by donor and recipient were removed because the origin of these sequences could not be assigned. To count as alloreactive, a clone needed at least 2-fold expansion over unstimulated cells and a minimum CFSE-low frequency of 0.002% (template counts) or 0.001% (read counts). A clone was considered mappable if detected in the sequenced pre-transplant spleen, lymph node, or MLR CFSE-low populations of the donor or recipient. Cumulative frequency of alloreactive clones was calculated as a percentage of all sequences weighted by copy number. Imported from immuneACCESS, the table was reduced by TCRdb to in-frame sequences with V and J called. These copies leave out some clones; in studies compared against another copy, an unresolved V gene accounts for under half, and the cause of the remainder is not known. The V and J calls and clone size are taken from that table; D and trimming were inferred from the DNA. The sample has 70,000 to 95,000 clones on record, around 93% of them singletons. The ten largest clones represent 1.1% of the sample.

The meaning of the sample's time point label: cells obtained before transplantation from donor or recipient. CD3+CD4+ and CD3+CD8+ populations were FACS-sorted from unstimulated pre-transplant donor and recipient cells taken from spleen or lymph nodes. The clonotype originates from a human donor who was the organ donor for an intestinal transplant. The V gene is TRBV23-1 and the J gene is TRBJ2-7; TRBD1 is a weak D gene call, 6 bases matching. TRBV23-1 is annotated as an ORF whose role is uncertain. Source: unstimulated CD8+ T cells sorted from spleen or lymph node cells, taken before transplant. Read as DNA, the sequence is TGCGCCAGCAGTCAACATACCGGACAGCACGCCTACGAGCAGTACTTC. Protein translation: CASSQHTGQHAYEQYF.